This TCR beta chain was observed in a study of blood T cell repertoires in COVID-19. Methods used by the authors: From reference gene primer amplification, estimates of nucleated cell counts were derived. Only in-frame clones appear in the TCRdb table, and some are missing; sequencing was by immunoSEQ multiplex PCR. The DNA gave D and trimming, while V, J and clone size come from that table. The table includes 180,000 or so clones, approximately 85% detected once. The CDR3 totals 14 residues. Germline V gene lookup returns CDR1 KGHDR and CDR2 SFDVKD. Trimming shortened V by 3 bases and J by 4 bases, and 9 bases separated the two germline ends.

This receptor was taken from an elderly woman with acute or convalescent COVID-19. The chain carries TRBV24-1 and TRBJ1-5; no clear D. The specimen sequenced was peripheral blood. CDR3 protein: CATSDPGSNQPQHF. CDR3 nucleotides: TGTGCCACCAGTGATCCGGGGTCTAATCAGCCCCAGCATTTT.